This is a list of T cell receptor beta chains from one sample in a study of cytomegalovirus exposure and HLA in healthy donors. Assay used: immunoSEQ multiplex PCR; TCRdb lists only in-frame clones, some missing. The ten top clones account for about 1.5%, within a sample of 75,000 to 90,000 clones. The specimen was PBMCs. The receptors here all came from a woman aged 55-70 years in good health and CMV-seronegative. The CDR3 runs from the conserved cysteine through the conserved F or W. The D gene is left open where the match is weak.

D gene,J gene,V gene,CDR3 protein,CDR3 DNA
TRBD1,TRBJ1-3,TRBV5-1,CASSLGQGSQDTIYF,TGCGCCAGCAGCTTGGGACAGGGATCTCAGGACACCATATATTTT
.,TRBJ1-3,TRBV28,CASSTPGGAVGNTIYF,TGTGCCAGCAGCACCCCGGGGGGCGCGGTGGGAAACACCATATATTTT
.,TRBJ2-3,TRBV20-1,CSASHRDTQYF,TGCAGTGCTAGTCATCGGGATACGCAGTATTTT
TRBD1,TRBJ1-1,TRBV12-5,CASGSFDRGREFGTEAFF,TGTGCTAGTGGTTCGTTCGACAGGGGGCGAGAGTTTGGAACTGAAGCTTTCTTT
.,TRBJ1-1,TRBV19,CASKRGGENTEAFF,TGTGCCAGTAAGCGGGGGGGGGAGAACACTGAAGCTTTCTTT
.,TRBJ2-1,TRBV19,CASRRDNARYEQFF,TGTGCCAGTAGGCGGGATAACGCCCGGTATGAGCAGTTCTTC
.,TRBJ2-5,TRBV4-2,CASSQGAADQETQYF,TGTGCCAGCAGCCAAGGTGCGGCGGACCAAGAGACCCAGTACTTC
TRBD2,TRBJ2-3,TRBV9,CASSAGTTGTDTQYF,TGTGCCAGCAGCGCCGGGACTACCGGCACAGATACGCAGTATTTT
TRBD2,TRBJ2-7,TRBV5-1,CASNPAGDPYEQYF,TGCGCCAGCAACCCGGCGGGAGACCCCTACGAGCAGTACTTC
TRBD2,TRBJ2-1,TRBV2,CASSTASGTNQIEQFF,TGTGCCAGCAGTACGGCTAGCGGGACCAACCAAATTGAGCAGTTCTTC
TRBD1,TRBJ1-1,TRBV18,CASSPPAGGRDTEAFF,TGTGCCAGCTCACCACCGGCAGGGGGAAGGGATACTGAAGCTTTCTTT
.,TRBJ2-1,TRBV7-9,CASSLVGGRPLYNEQFF,TGTGCCAGCAGCTTAGTGGGTGGGCGCCCCCTTTACAATGAGCAGTTCTTC
TRBD2,TRBJ2-1,TRBV2,CASSAWASGNYNEQFF,TGTGCCAGCAGTGCTTGGGCTAGCGGGAACTACAATGAGCAGTTCTTC
TRBD1,TRBJ2-2,TRBV27,CASSRGQGAREGRELFF,TGTGCCAGCAGCCGCGGACAGGGGGCGCGAGAAGGCAGGGAGCTGTTTTTT
.,TRBJ2-7,TRBV27,CASSSKGYEQYF,TGTGCCAGCAGTTCCAAGGGGTACGAGCAGTACTTC
TRBD2,TRBJ2-1,TRBV7-2,CASSLLRGSGISEQFF,TGTGCCAGCAGCTTACTCCGGGGTAGCGGGATTAGTGAGCAGTTCTTC
TRBD2,TRBJ2-2,TRBV7-9,CASSPHSGREGELFF,TGTGCCAGCAGCCCCCATAGCGGGAGAGAGGGGGAGCTGTTTTTT
.,TRBJ2-6,TRBV2,CASSEGGGAAGANVLTF,TGTGCCAGCAGTGAAGGGGGTGGGGCAGCTGGGGCCAACGTCCTGACTTTC
.,TRBJ2-5,TRBV7-9,CASSLTRDQETQYF,TGTGCCAGCAGCTTAACCAGGGATCAAGAGACCCAGTACTTC
.,TRBJ1-5,TRBV28,CASSYPEGVANQPQHF,TGTGCCAGCAGTTACCCCGAGGGGGTGGCCAATCAGCCCCAGCATTTT
.,TRBJ2-5,TRBV18,CASSPPSQETQYF,TGTGCCAGCTCACCACCGAGTCAAGAGACCCAGTACTTC
.,TRBJ1-1,TRBV6-1,CASKRGRDTEAFF,TGTGCCAGCAAGCGGGGAAGGGACACTGAAGCTTTCTTT
TRBD1,TRBJ2-7,TRBV13,CASSIQATGYSYEQYF,TGTGCCAGCAGCATTCAGGCGACAGGGTATTCCTACGAGCAGTACTTC
.,TRBJ1-1,TRBV5-1,CASMEGGVNTEAFF,TGCGCCAGCATGGAGGGTGGGGTGAACACTGAAGCTTTCTTT
TRBD2,TRBJ2-2,TRBV7-7,CASSLGTSGRGTGELFF,TGTGCTAGCAGCTTAGGGACTAGCGGGAGAGGGACCGGGGAGCTGTTTTTT
TRBD2,TRBJ2-1,TRBV28,CASSLSSGGPGNEQFF,TGTGCCAGCAGTTTAAGTTCGGGAGGGCCGGGGAATGAGCAGTTCTTC
.,TRBJ1-1,TRBV19,CASKWQANMNTEAFF,TGTGCCAGTAAGTGGCAGGCCAATATGAACACTGAAGCTTTCTTT
TRBD1,TRBJ1-1,TRBV5-1,CASSSRGDTEAFF,TGCGCCAGCAGCTCCAGGGGGGACACTGAAGCTTTCTTT
.,TRBJ2-7,TRBV21-1,CASSNSLTSGSKEYEQYF,TGTGCCAGCAGCAACAGCTTGACTAGCGGGAGTAAGGAGTACGAGCAGTACTTC
TRBD1,TRBJ2-7,TRBV28,CASRLGQGGEQYF,TGTGCCAGCAGACTGGGACAGGGAGGCGAGCAGTACTTC
TRBD1,TRBJ2-7,TRBV2,CASRGQGSPSYEQYF,TGTGCCAGCAGAGGACAGGGGAGCCCCTCCTACGAGCAGTACTTC
TRBD2,TRBJ2-1,TRBV11-2,CASSSGGGAGGILNEQFF,TGTGCCAGCAGCTCCGGCGGGGGAGCGGGAGGTATTTTAAATGAGCAGTTCTTC
TRBD1,TRBJ2-1,TRBV28,CASSRQGRSYNEQFF,TGTGCCAGCAGTCGACAGGGCCGATCCTACAATGAGCAGTTCTTC
TRBD2,TRBJ2-1,TRBV28,CASSPRLAGVRNTEQFF,TGTGCCAGCAGTCCCAGACTAGCGGGAGTAAGAAACACTGAGCAGTTCTTC
.,TRBJ1-2,TRBV19,CASSQLENYGYTF,TGTGCCAGTAGCCAGTTGGAGAACTATGGCTACACCTTC
TRBD2,TRBJ2-1,TRBV5-1,CASSTPGLAGGSSSYNEQFF,TGCGCCAGCAGCACACCTGGACTAGCGGGAGGGTCGAGCTCCTACAATGAGCAGTTCTTC
TRBD1,TRBJ1-2,TRBV6-1,CASSLGTGGSNGYTF,TGTGCCAGCAGCCTCGGGACAGGGGGGTCCAATGGCTACACCTTC
.,TRBJ2-7,TRBV6-5,CASSPGSYEQYF,TGTGCCAGCAGCCCAGGCTCCTACGAGCAGTACTTC
.,TRBJ1-2,TRBV28,CASRSGGDYGYTF,TGTGCCAGCAGGTCCGGGGGGGACTATGGCTACACCTTC
.,TRBJ1-1,TRBV10-3,CATAPAKGHTEAFF,TGTGCCACCGCCCCCGCCAAGGGGCACACTGAAGCTTTCTTT
TRBD2,TRBJ2-5,TRBV4-3,CASSQGSAGGPGKTQYF,TGCGCCAGCAGCCAAGGTTCAGCGGGAGGGCCGGGAAAGACCCAGTACTTC
.,TRBJ1-2,TRBV19,CASSKTDTYGYTF,TGTGCCAGTAGTAAGACAGACACGTATGGCTACACCTTC